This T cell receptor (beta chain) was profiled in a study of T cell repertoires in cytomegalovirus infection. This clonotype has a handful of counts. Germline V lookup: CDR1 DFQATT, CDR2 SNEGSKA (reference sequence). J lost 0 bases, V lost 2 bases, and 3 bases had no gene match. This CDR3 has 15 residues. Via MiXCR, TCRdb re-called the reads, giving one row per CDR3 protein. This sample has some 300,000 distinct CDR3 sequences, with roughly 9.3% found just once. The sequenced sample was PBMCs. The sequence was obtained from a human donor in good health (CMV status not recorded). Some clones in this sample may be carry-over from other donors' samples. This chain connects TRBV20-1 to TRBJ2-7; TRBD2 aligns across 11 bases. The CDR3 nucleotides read TGCAGTGCTAGAATACTAGCGGGGGACTCCTACGAGCAGTACTTC. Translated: CSARILAGDSYEQYF.